Sequencing of this T cell receptor (beta chain) was carried out in a study of post-analysis software for immune sequencing data. About the study: In terms of disease course, relapsing-remitting, secondary progressive and progressive-relapsing multiple sclerosis were included.

TCR beta libraries were prepared from cDNA with unique molecular identifiers. A single record per CDR3 protein comes from TCRdb applying MiXCR to the PCR reads. The sample lists a few hundred thousand distinct CDR3 sequences, about a third occurring once. Overall study findings and caveats: Included in a set of five TRBV segments more frequent in patients than controls were TRBV5-6, TRBV5-1 and TRBV20-1. Comparison with controls showed significantly lower normalized Chao1 diversity in multiple sclerosis patients.

The CDR3 contains 11 residues. Germline V gene sequence: CDR1 SGHNT, CDR2 YYREEE (reference sequence). This clonotype has a handful of counts. Its antigen remains unidentified. Relative to the germline gene, one junction end is altered; a read error may explain this. The TCR comes from a girl between 10 and 17 years old with multiple sclerosis. The chain couples TRBV5-4 to TRBJ1-2; no firm D call. The sequenced material came from blood. CDR3 protein: CASSANYGYTF. CDR3 nucleotides: TGTGCCAGCAGCGCTAATTATGGCTACACCTTC.